A single sample is the source of the 18 T cell receptor beta chains below, sequenced in a study of beta chain features in type 1 diabetes. Sequenced material consisted of expressed TCRB transcripts (all of the isolated RNA was reverse transcribed). Assay: immunoSEQ multiplex PCR; the TCRdb copy retains only in-frame clones and omits some. This table holds some 350,000 clones, over 8.5% found once. Their antigens are not known. Study-level results: Among patients with Type 1 diabetes, TCRB CDR3s were moderately but significantly shorter in every one of the four CD4+ subsets.

Sequencing was done on a sample of central memory CD4+ T cells from blood. The receptors come from a man younger than 40 with type 1 diabetes.

The V call is TRBV6-5, the J call TRBJ2-7, with 13 positions matching TRBD2. The CDR3 covers 14 residues. Losses at the gene ends were 6 bases for V and 5 bases for J; bases not matched to a gene: 4. The germline V gene has CDR1 MNHEY and CDR2 SVGAGI. For the CDR3, the DNA is TGTGCCAGCAGACCGGGACTAGCGGGGAACGAGCAGTACTTC. Encoded protein: CASRPGLAGNEQYF.

The rearrangement links TRBV4-1 to TRBJ1-2, with D perhaps TRBD1 (5 bases). CDR3 size: 17 residues. Germline V lookup: CDR1 MGHRA, CDR2 YSYEKL. Trimming removed 0 bases at V and 6 bases at J, with 20 bases between. The CDR3 bases are TGCGCCAGCAGCCAAGATTCCTTGACAGAGGATCTACATGGCTACACCTTC. This gives the protein CASSQDSLTEDLHGYTF.

The chain couples TRBV28 to TRBJ2-4; 7 bases fit TRBD2. Germline values: CDR1 MDHEN, CDR2 SYDVKM. The junction had 9 bases not matched to a gene; V was cut back by 10 bases and J by 6 bases. The CDR3 totals 13 residues. CDR3 sequence reads: CATGGVMGNIQYF. CDR3 coding DNA: TGTGCCACTGGGGGGGTTATGGGAAACATTCAGTACTTC.

This rearrangement joins TRBV29-1 to TRBJ1-2, with D possibly matching TRBD1 (6 bases). The V end lost 7 bases, the J end lost 7 bases, and 16 bases lay between the germline ends. This CDR3 has 12 amino acids. Germline lookup yields CDR1 SQVTM and CDR2 ANQGSEA. This CDR3 is CSGNRDGCGYTF. The CDR3, as DNA: TGCAGCGGTAACAGGGATGGCTGTGGCTACACCTTC.

This chain uses TRBV6-5 with TRBJ2-3; TRBD1 agrees at 7 bases. V was clipped by 0 bases and J by 9 bases; unmatched bases: 9. Germline loops: CDR1 MNHEY, CDR2 SVGAGI. This CDR3 comprises 15 residues. CDR3 sequence: CASSYSIWDSETQYF. CDR3 DNA sequence: TGTGCCAGCAGTTACTCGATTTGGGACAGTGAAACGCAGTATTTT.

This clone has more than one count but fewer than ten. This sequence joins TRBV11-2 and TRBJ2-7; D is unclear. This CDR3 has 12 amino acids. Between the trimmed V and J ends, which lost 2 bases and 0 bases, there was a span of 2 bases. CDR1 is SGHAT and CDR2 is FQNNGV in the germline V gene. CDR3 amino acids: CASSLNSYEQYF. CDR3 coding DNA: TGTGCCAGCAGCTTAAACTCCTACGAGCAGTACTTC.

The chain recombines TRBV7-2 with TRBJ1-1, with D unresolved. The length of the CDR3 is 14 residues. Germline values: CDR1 SGHTA, CDR2 FQGNSA. The ends were cut back, 5 bases at V and 2 bases at J, with 12 bases in the middle. CDR3 DNA sequence: TGTGCCAGCAGCACACGGACGGGTAACACTGAAGCTTTCTTT. This encodes CASSTRTGNTEAFF. The entire variable domain, with the rest obtained from reference TRBV7-2 and TRBJ1-1, is as follows: GAGVSQSPSNKVTEKGKDVELRCDPISGHTALYWYRQSLGQGLEFLIYFQGNSAPDKSGLPSDRFSAERTGGSVSTLTIQRTQQEDSAVYLCASSTRTGNTEAFFGQGTRLTVV.

As for this clone: Other DNA sequences within the sample encode an identical CDR3. V and J are TRBV7-9 and TRBJ2-7; 12 positions agree with TRBD2. V was pared by 3 bases and J by 6 bases, with 3 bases of the junction left unmatched. Germline values: CDR1 SEHNR, CDR2 FQNEAQ (reference sequence). The CDR3 consists of 14 residues. The CDR3 region has the DNA TGTGCCAGCAGCTTGGGGACTAGCGGGCGCGAGCAGTACTTC. Encoded protein: CASSLGTSGREQYF.

The genes are TRBV4-3 and TRBJ2-3; no definite D call. This CDR3 region has 14 residues. CDR1 is LGHNA and CDR2 is YSLEER in the germline V gene. Trimming took 7 bases from V and 0 from J, leaving 11 bases between them. The CDR3 loop is CASKAHTSTDTQYF. The CDR3 DNA is TGCGCCAGCAAAGCGCATACTAGCACAGATACGCAGTATTTT.

The J gene is TRBJ2-1, the V gene TRBV7-2; no firm D call. Deletions cut 5 bases from V and 7 bases from J, with 9 bases between. The CDR3 covers 12 residues. The germline CDR1 and CDR2 sequences are SGHTA and FQGNSA. The CDR3 nucleotides are TGTGCCAGCAGCACCCAACAAAATGAGCAGTTCTTC. It yields the protein CASSTQQNEQFF.

The chain links TRBV28 to TRBJ2-4; D may be TRBD1 (5 bases). V lost 6 bases, J lost 0 bases, and 15 bases lay in between. Germline CDR1 reads MDHEN; CDR2 reads SYDVKM. The CDR3 covers 16 residues. The CDR3 loop is CASRGHLNLAKNIQYF. As DNA, the CDR3 is TGTGCCAGCAGGGGGCATCTTAATTTAGCCAAAAACATTCAGTACTTC.

The V call is TRBV9, the J call TRBJ1-3; the D gene is possibly TRBD1 (6 bases). This CDR3 is built from 17 residues. Germline V gene data show CDR1 as SGDLS and CDR2 as YYNGEE. Between the trimmed V and J ends, which lost 4 bases and 0 bases, there was a span of 17 bases. CDR3 protein: CASSWGQGLSSGNTIYF. DNA for the CDR3: TGTGCCAGCAGCTGGGGGCAGGGCTTAAGCTCTGGAAACACCATATATTTT.

This clone was picked up a small number of times. The chain couples TRBV5-4 to TRBJ1-2; TRBD1 aligns across 7 bases. V was clipped by 5 bases and J by 6 bases; unmatched bases: 13. Germline V gene lookup returns CDR1 SGHNT and CDR2 YYREEE (reference sequence). The CDR3 extends over 15 amino acids. In nucleotides, the CDR3 is TGTGCCAGCAGACGACAGACAGGGCCTGCACATGGCTACACCTTC. It translates to CASRRQTGPAHGYTF. Based on the CDR3 plus reference TRBV5-4 and TRBJ1-2, the full variable domain is ETGVTQSPTHLIKTRGQQVTLRCSSQSGHNTVSWYQQALGQGPQFIFQYYREEENGRGNFPPRFSGLQFPNYSSELNVNALELDDSALYLCASRRQTGPAHGYTFGSGTRLTVV.

The V and J genes are TRBV11-2 and TRBJ2-2, with D perhaps being TRBD1 or TRBD2 (6 bases each). This CDR3 is 15 amino acids long. Germline V gene sequence: CDR1 SGHAT, CDR2 FQNNGV. The V end was cut by 3 bases, the J end by 4 bases, with 12 bases between. The CDR3 DNA reads TGTGCCAGCAGCTTGGGGGGCATGGGCACCGGGGAGCTGTTTTTT. Encoded protein: CASSLGGMGTGELFF. The complete variable domain, with remaining parts taken from reference TRBV11-2 and TRBJ2-2, reads EAGVAQSPRYKIIEKRQSVAFWCNPISGHATLYWYQQILGQGPKLLIQFQNNGVVDDSQLPKDRFSAERLKGVDSTLKIQPAKLEDSAVYLCASSLGGMGTGELFFGEGSRLTVL.

The chain recombines TRBV7-8 with TRBJ1-1; 9 bases line up with TRBD1. CDR1 is SGHVS, CDR2 FQNEAQ, per germline. J was trimmed by 5 bases and V by 6 bases; bases with no gene match: 4. This CDR3 is 13 amino acids long. Here the CDR3 DNA reads TGTGCCAGCAGTACAGGGGGCGCGACTGAAGCTTTCTTT. Amino acid sequence: CASSTGGATEAFF. The full variable domain, with the rest looked up from reference TRBV7-8 and TRBJ1-1, is GAGVSQSPRYKVAKRGQDVALRCDPISGHVSLFWYQQALGQGPEFLTYFQNEAQLDKSGLPSDRFFAERPEGSVSTLKIQRTQQEDSAVYLCASSTGGATEAFFGQGTRLTVV.

This clone was counted a few times. The chain uses TRBV27 and TRBJ2-7; the D gene is possibly TRBD2 (6 bases). Germline CDR1 reads MNHEY; CDR2 reads SMNVEV (reference sequence). The germline V and J ends were trimmed by 6 bases and 5 bases, with 20 bases remaining between them. The CDR3 has 15 amino acids. Here the CDR3 reads CASSPISRGADEQYF. For the CDR3, the DNA is TGTGCCAGCAGCCCGATCTCACGCGGGGCGGACGAGCAGTACTTC.

The sample holds a few counts of this clone. This chain links TRBV6-1 with TRBJ1-3, with 10 bases that match TRBD1. The CDR3 runs 15 residues. V trimming: 5 bases; J trimming: 4 bases; junction bases outside the gene matches: 5. Germline V gene data show CDR1 as MNHNS and CDR2 as SASEGT. The CDR3 region has the DNA TGTGCCAGCAGTTCGGACAGGGGGATAGGAAACACCATATATTTT. Its protein is CASSSDRGIGNTIYF.

The chain recombines TRBV10-1 with TRBJ2-6; the D is unclear. The CDR3 has 13 residues. V lost 5 bases, J lost 1 base, and 3 bases lay in between. Germline V gives CDR1 WNHNN, CDR2 SYGVQD (reference sequence). Here the CDR3 reads CASSPSGANVLTF. CDR3 DNA sequence: TGCGCCAGCAGTCCTTCTGGGGCCAACGTCCTGACTTTC.